This TCR beta chain was sequenced for a study of blood T cell repertoires in COVID-19. Background on the study: The United States, Italy and Spain provided the acute and convalescent COVID-19 samples. From T cells, B-cell-depleted T cells, or PBMCs came the material, which was cDNA or gDNA.

In the source study's methods: How many nucleated cells were present was estimated from reference gene primer amplification. Assay: immunoSEQ multiplex PCR; the TCRdb copy retains only in-frame clones and omits some. V and J calls and clone size are copied from that table; D and trimming were computed from the DNA. The table shows about 110,000 clones, with approximately 78% occurring only once. The CDR3 is 19 amino acids. Trimming removed 4 bases from V and 1 base from J, with 24 bases in between. Per germline, CDR1 SGHNT and CDR2 YYREEE (reference sequence). The clonotype comes from a woman older than 75 with acute or convalescent COVID-19. Source material: peripheral blood. The chain uses TRBV5-4 and TRBJ2-1, with D possibly TRBD2 on 5 matching bases. CDR3 DNA sequence: TGTGCCAGCAGCGTCCGGGGTTGGGCGGGCCGCACATCCTACAATGAGCAGTTCTTC. Protein sequence: CASSVRGWAGRTSYNEQFF.